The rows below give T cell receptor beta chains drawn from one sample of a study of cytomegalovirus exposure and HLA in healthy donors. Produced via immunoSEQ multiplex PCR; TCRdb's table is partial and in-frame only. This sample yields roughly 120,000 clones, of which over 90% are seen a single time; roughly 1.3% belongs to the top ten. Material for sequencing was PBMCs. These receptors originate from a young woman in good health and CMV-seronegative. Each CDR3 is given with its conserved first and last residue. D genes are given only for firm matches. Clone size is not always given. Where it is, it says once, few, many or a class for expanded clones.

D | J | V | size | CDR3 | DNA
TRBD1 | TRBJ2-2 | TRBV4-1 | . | CASSSDGTAHTGELFF | TGCGCCAGCAGCTCAGACGGGACAGCCCACACCGGGGAGCTGTTTTTT
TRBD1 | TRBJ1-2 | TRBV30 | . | CAWSVLGQGAYYGYTF | TGTGCCTGGAGTGTACTTGGACAGGGGGCCTACTATGGCTACACCTTC
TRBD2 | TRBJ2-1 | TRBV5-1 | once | CASSLEGLGADEQFF | TGCGCCAGCAGCTTGGAGGGACTAGGAGCTGATGAGCAGTTCTTC
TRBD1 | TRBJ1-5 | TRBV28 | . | CASSRTGDGNQPQHF | TGTGCCAGCAGCAGGACAGGGGACGGCAATCAGCCCCAGCATTTT
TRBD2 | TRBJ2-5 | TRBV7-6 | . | CASSSLAGLQETQYF | TGTGCCAGCAGCTCACTAGCGGGGTTACAAGAGACCCAGTACTTC
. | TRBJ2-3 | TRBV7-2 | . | CASSYRLGDTQYF | TGTGCCAGCAGCTACCGGCTCGGGGATACGCAGTATTTT
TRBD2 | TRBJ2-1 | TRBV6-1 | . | CASRRLAGGPNEQFF | TGTGCCAGCAGGCGTCTAGCGGGGGGGCCCAATGAGCAGTTCTTC
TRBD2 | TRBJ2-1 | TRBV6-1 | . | CASSETSGEYNEQFF | TGTGCCAGCAGTGAGACTAGCGGGGAGTACAATGAGCAGTTCTTC
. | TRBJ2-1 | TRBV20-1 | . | CSASRGDEQFF | TGCAGTGCTAGTCGCGGGGATGAGCAGTTCTTC
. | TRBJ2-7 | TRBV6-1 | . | CANSGNLRDEQYF | TGTGCCAATTCAGGGAATTTACGGGACGAGCAGTACTTC
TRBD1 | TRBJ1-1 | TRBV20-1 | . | CSAVRGTEAFF | TGCAGTGCCGTCAGGGGGACTGAAGCTTTCTTT
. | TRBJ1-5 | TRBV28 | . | CASRKIREDQPQHF | TGTGCCAGCAGAAAAATTAGAGAAGATCAGCCCCAGCATTTT
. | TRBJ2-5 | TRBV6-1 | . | CASSEGGRGGQETQYF | TGTGCCAGCAGTGAAGGTGGTAGGGGTGGTCAAGAGACCCAGTACTTC
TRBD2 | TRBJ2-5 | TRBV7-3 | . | CASSPRGGRETQYF | TGTGCCAGCAGCCCCCGCGGCGGGAGAGAGACCCAGTACTTC
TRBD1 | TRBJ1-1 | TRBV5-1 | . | CASRSTIPGGAITEAFF | TGCGCCAGCAGATCGACAATTCCAGGGGGCGCGATCACTGAAGCTTTCTTT
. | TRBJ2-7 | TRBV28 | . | CASSPPQGPREQYF | TGTGCCAGCAGTCCTCCACAGGGTCCCAGGGAGCAGTACTTC
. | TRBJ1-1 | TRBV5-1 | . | CASSLNEALGESEAFF | TGCGCCAGCAGCTTAAACGAGGCCCTAGGGGAATCTGAAGCTTTCTTT